These T cell receptor beta chains were read from a single sample in a study of chemoradiotherapy in HPV16-positive cancers. Produced via immunoSEQ multiplex PCR; TCRdb's table is partial and in-frame only. Among 25,000 to 30,000 clones listed, 85% to 95% were seen once. Material: blood, obtained from a patient who underwent chemoradiotherapy. Source of these receptors: a human donor with HPV-associated anogenital cancer. CDR3s leave out the opening cysteine and the closing phenylalanine or tryptophan. A D gene is named only where the DNA matches it firmly.

>TRBD2|TRBJ2-7|TRBV2
ATLAGTYEQY
>-|TRBJ1-6|TRBV19
ASSLGQISPLH
>-|TRBJ2-5|TRBV5-4
ASSPGGPGRLETQY
>-|TRBJ2-4|TRBV18
ASSPLGGPAKNIQY
>-|TRBJ1-6|TRBV5-5
ASSLVMQIPNSPLH
>-|TRBJ2-2|TRBV4-2
ASSQGTENTGELF
>-|TRBJ1-3|TRBV7-2
ASSYLVMRSSGNTIY
>TRBD2|TRBJ2-3|TRBV6-4
ASSDARRQGKVGTRRTDTQY
>TRBD2|TRBJ2-2|TRBV7-3
ASSRGGSGELF
>-|TRBJ2-7|TRBV9
ASSSRTAPRYEQY
>-|TRBJ1-5|TRBV5-4
ASSLKGTQPQH
>TRBD2|TRBJ2-1|TRBV5-1
ASSLGGGLAAIYNEQF
>TRBD1|TRBJ1-1|TRBV7-2
ASSLQGAQGTEAF